The 26 T cell receptor beta chains reported below all come from one sample, sequenced in a study of tumor and adjacent non-tumor tissue in lung cancer. The template was RNA from unsorted bulk tissue. The normal lung tissue was taken more than 3 cm from the tumor edge. The library came from three nested PCR rounds adapted from ARM-PCR protocols. TCRdb analysed the multiplex PCR reads with MiXCR anew, one entry per CDR3 protein. The sample contains approximately 47,000 distinct CDR3 sequences, 60% to 65% of which appear only once. Sequences were obtained from distant non-tumor lung tissue. The receptors come from a woman aged 70-85 years with non-small cell lung cancer.

As concerns this clonotype: This may be a read error, as it is one base from a much larger clone. Here the CDR3 DNA reads TGTGCCAGCAGCCTATTTTCGGACAATGAAGCTTTCTTT. This sequence encodes CASSLFSDNEAFF. This rearrangement joins TRBV5-6 to TRBJ1-1; D may be TRBD1 (5 bases). CDR3 length: 13 residues. Germline-derived CDR1 and CDR2 are SGHDT and YYEEEE. The germline V and J ends were trimmed by 4 bases and 7 bases, with 14 bases remaining between them.

This clonotype was seen at least ten times. V is TRBV4-1 and J is TRBJ2-7, with 7 bases fitting TRBD2. The CDR3 runs 17 residues. J gave up 0 bases and V 2 bases, and 10 bases lay outside the gene matches. The germline V gene has CDR1 MGHRA and CDR2 YSYEKL. The CDR3 loop reads CASSQPLGGGSSYEQYF. The CDR3 nucleotides are TGCGCCAGCAGCCAACCGTTAGGCGGGGGAAGCTCCTACGAGCAGTACTTC.

The chain recombines TRBV6-5 with TRBJ2-5, with D possibly matching TRBD1 (7 bases). The ends were cut back, 2 bases at V and 2 bases at J, with 15 bases in the middle. Germline CDR1 reads MNHEY; CDR2 reads SVGAGI. The CDR3 is made up of 16 amino acids. CDR3 residues: CASSYPTAGGQETQYF. In DNA form, the CDR3 reads TGTGCCAGCAGTTACCCGACAGCAGGGGGGCAAGAGACCCAGTACTTC.

This clonotype was seen many times. This rearrangement joins TRBV12-5 to TRBJ1-1, with 8 bases fitting TRBD1. Germline V gene data show CDR1 as LGHNT and CDR2 as FRNRAP. The CDR3 covers 12 residues. The V and J ends lost 1 base and 10 bases, in that order; junction bases with no gene match: 2. The CDR3 DNA follows: TGTGCTAGTGGTTTGGGACAGGGGAGAGCTTTCTTT. Its protein is CASGLGQGRAFF.

There are a few counts of this clonotype. The gene calls are TRBV20-1 and TRBJ2-7; no clear D. V was clipped by 0 bases and J by 11 bases, with 17 bases between them. From germline, CDR1 is DFQATT and CDR2 SNEGSKA (reference sequence). CDR3 length: 13 amino acids. Here the CDR3 reads CSARDAGKWEEYF. The CDR3 bases are TGCAGTGCTAGAGACGCCGGAAAGTGGGAAGAGTACTTC.

V is TRBV20-1 and J is TRBJ2-2, with 11 bases matching TRBD2. Germline lookup yields CDR1 DFQATT and CDR2 SNEGSKA (reference sequence). V lost 5 bases, J lost 5 bases, and 7 bases stayed unmatched. This CDR3 comprises 15 residues. CDR3 nucleotides: TGCAGTGCTGCAACTAGCGGGAGTATTACCGGGGAGCTGTTTTTT. As protein: CSAATSGSITGELFF.

As for this clonotype: Sequence at one end of the junction differs from germline and may be a read error. The chain combines TRBV11-1 with TRBJ1-2; D is unclear. The CDR3 extends over 14 amino acids. Germline CDR1 and CDR2: SGHAT and FQDESV (reference sequence). The DNA for the CDR3 is TGTGCCAGCAGTAATTCGGGAGTTAGCTATGGCTGCACTTTC. The encoded protein is CASSNSGVSYGCTF.

This clonotype has a count of ten or more. This chain links TRBV4-2 with TRBJ1-1; 8 nucleotides match TRBD1. The CDR3 loop spans 15 amino acids. The germline V gene encodes CDR1 LGHNA and CDR2 YNFKEQ. After removal of 3 bases from V and 1 base from J, the junction contained 4 bases not matched to a gene. The CDR3 DNA reads as TGTGCCAGCAGCCAGGACAGGGTCACGAACACTGAAGCTTTCTTT. This sequence encodes CASSQDRVTNTEAFF.

Of note for this clonotype: A much bigger clone sits one base away, suggesting this may be a read error. In this CDR3 the conserved last residue, phenylalanine or tryptophan, is missing, so a read error is likely. The J gene is TRBJ2-1, the V gene TRBV11-2; TRBD1 is a possible D gene (6 bases). The CDR3 covers 15 residues. Germline V gives CDR1 SGHAT, CDR2 FQNNGV. Trimming stripped 3 bases from V and 8 bases from J, with 17 bases between. As DNA, the CDR3 is TGTGCCAGCAGCTTGGGCCTGGACAGATACCATGAGCAGTTCTTA. Amino acids: CASSLGLDRYHEQFL.

To note about this clonotype: A read error is likely, as this CDR3 ends without the conserved phenylalanine or tryptophan. The DNA is left out, because the CDR3 cannot be placed on it with certainty; the CDR3 is given as TCRdb lists it. The rearrangement joins TRBV28 to TRBJ2-1; TRBD2 is taken as the D call from the table, unchecked against the DNA. CDR1 is MDHEN, CDR2 SYDVKM, per germline. The CDR3 is 16 amino acids long, termini counted. CDR3: CTSSPSSGRWLNERFL.

The V gene is TRBV7-8, the J gene TRBJ2-7; 10 bases align to TRBD2. This CDR3 region has 16 residues. Germline CDR1 is SGHVS and CDR2 is FQNEAQ. J was trimmed by 7 bases and V by 10 bases; bases with no gene match: 19. The CDR3 sequence is CATSSLEREGQREQYF. CDR3 DNA: TGTGCCACCAGTTCTCTTGAGCGGGAGGGCCAACGGGAGCAGTACTTC.

Turning to this clonotype: One junction end disagrees with the germline gene, perhaps due to a read error. The chain employs TRBV4-1 and TRBJ2-1; a weak D match, TRBD1 (6 bases). The CDR3 has 15 residues. The germline gives CDR1 MGHRA, CDR2 YSYEKL. This CDR3 reads CASGQALGGYNEQFF. The CDR3 DNA is TGCGCCAGCGGCCAAGCGTTAGGGGGCTACAATGAGCAGTTCTTC.

With respect to this clonotype: A junction boundary mismatches the germline segment, possibly from a read error. The genes are TRBV28 and TRBJ2-4; 7 bases fit TRBD1. Germline assignment: CDR1 MDHEN and CDR2 SYDVKM. The CDR3 loop spans 14 amino acids. The CDR3 region has the DNA TGTGCCAGCGGGGACAGTCTAGCCAAAACCATTCAGTACTTC. Encoded protein: CASGDSLAKTIQYF.

The chain carries TRBV29-1 and TRBJ2-7, with 12 nucleotides matching TRBD1. The CDR3 loop spans 14 amino acids. The germline V gene encodes CDR1 SQVTM and CDR2 ANQGSEA. CDR3 sequence: CIADTGTGGNEQYF. The CDR3 DNA reads as TGCATCGCTGACACAGGGACAGGGGGCAACGAGCAGTACTTC.

Comments on this clonotype: One junction end does not reproduce the germline sequence, and a read error may be involved. The V call is TRBV6-1, the J call TRBJ2-1; D unclear. Germline CDR1 reads MNHNS; CDR2 reads SASEGT. The CDR3 loop spans 13 amino acids. CDR3 in amino acids: CASSVDGNNEQSF. CDR3 nucleotide sequence: TGTGCTAGCAGTGTTGACGGCAACAATGAGCAGTCCTTC.

This clonotype was counted a single time. This may be a read error, as it is one base from a much larger clone. The chain links TRBV5-1 to TRBJ2-1; 9 positions agree with TRBD2. The CDR3 consists of 14 residues. CDR1 and CDR2 (germline): SGHRS, YFSETQ. CDR3 sequence (DNA): TGCGCCAGCAGCCCTAGCGGGGTGGACAATGAGCAGCTCTTC. The encoded protein is CASSPSGVDNEQLF.

Note on this clonotype: A much larger clone differs from this one at a single base, so this may be a read error. V gene TRBV24-1 combines with J gene TRBJ1-2, with D unresolved. CDR1 and CDR2 from the germline V gene are KGHDR and SFDVKD. The CDR3 is made up of 12 amino acids. V gave up 4 bases and J gave up 4 bases, with 6 bases separating them. The CDR3 protein is CATSEEGYGYTF. The CDR3 nucleotides are TGTGCCACCAGTGAGGAGGGCTATGGCTACACCTTC.

A remark on this clonotype: Relative to the germline gene, one junction end is altered; a read error may explain this. The rearrangement joins TRBV6-6 to TRBJ2-3; D uncertain. The CDR3 extends over 15 amino acids. Germline assignment: CDR1 MNHNY and CDR2 SVGAGI (reference sequence). DNA of the CDR3: TGTGCCAGCAGTTCCGAGACATGGGGTGCAGATACGCACTATTTT. It translates to CASSSETWGADTHYF.

The table lists this clonotype with a count of one. The CDR3 carries no conserved terminal phenylalanine or tryptophan, so it likely arises from a read error. The chain recombines TRBV29-1 with TRBJ2-1, with D possibly called TRBD1 or TRBD2 (5 bases each). Germline V lookup: CDR1 SQVTM, CDR2 ANQGSEA. Trimming removed 6 bases at V and 6 bases at J, with 15 bases between. The CDR3 is 13 amino acids. DNA of the CDR3: TGCAGCGTCAATCTTAGTGGGGGCAATGAGCAGTTCATC. Encoded protein: CSVNLSGGNEQFI.

This clonotype was detected a few times. Compared with germline, one end of the junction differs, possibly owing to a read error. V usage is TRBV20-1 and J usage is TRBJ2-1; TRBD2 might be the D (6 bases). The germline V gene encodes CDR1 DFQATT and CDR2 SNEGSKA (reference sequence). The CDR3 runs 15 residues. CDR3 in DNA: TGCAGTGCTAGGGATGGGTCGGGAGTTTACAATGGGCAGTTCTTC. Translated: CSARDGSGVYNGQFF.

Of note for this clonotype: The CDR3 end shows no conserved phenylalanine or tryptophan, and so a read error is likely. The limits of the CDR3 on the DNA are not certain, so only TCRdb's listed CDR3 is given. The genes are TRBV4-1 and TRBJ2-2; the table's TRBD2 call for D was not verified on the DNA. The CDR3 is 21 residues long, ends included. The V gene's germline CDR1 is MGHRA and CDR2 YSYEKL. CDR3 residues: CASSPLTLILAGGSNTGELFL.

On this clonotype itself: The conserved closing phenylalanine or tryptophan is absent in this CDR3, likely reflecting a read error. The chain links TRBV5-4 to TRBJ2-3; TRBD1 aligns across 8 bases. The CDR3 spans 15 residues. The germline gives CDR1 SGHNT, CDR2 YYREEE (reference sequence). In DNA, the CDR3 is TGTGCCGGCAGGTTGGACAGGGAAAGCACAGATACGCAGTATTAT. As protein: CAGRLDRESTDTQYY.

This clonotype was seen many times. The V and J genes are TRBV28 and TRBJ2-7; 8 bases map to TRBD1. Germline assignment: CDR1 MDHEN and CDR2 SYDVKM. The CDR3 has 14 amino acids. V gave up 6 bases and J gave up 2 bases; unmatched junction bases: 6. CDR3 residues: CASSRDRSAYEQYF. The DNA of the CDR3 is TGTGCCAGCAGCCGGGACAGGTCGGCCTACGAGCAGTACTTC.

Details on this clonotype: This may be a read error, as it is one base from a much larger clone. This chain connects TRBV5-6 to TRBJ2-5, with 8 bases lining up with TRBD2. Trimming cost V 2 bases and J 2 bases; bases outside gene matches: 8. The CDR3 is 16 amino acids. The germline V gene has CDR1 SGHDT and CDR2 YYEEEE. CDR3 sequence reads: CASSFLHSGVQETQYF. The CDR3 coding sequence is TGTGCCAGCAGCTTTTTGCATAGCGGGGTACAAGAGACCCAGTACTTC.

This clonotype was counted at least ten times. A read error is possible here, since a much larger clone lies one base away. The chain employs TRBV5-4 and TRBJ2-3, with 8 bases matching TRBD2. CDR1 is SGHNT, CDR2 YYREEE, per germline (reference sequence). Germline trimming cut 3 bases from V and 2 bases from J; bases unmatched to any gene: 11. This CDR3 has 17 amino acids. As DNA, the CDR3 is TGTGCCAGCAGCTGGGGGGGGAGCGGGAGATTCACAGATACGCAGTATTTT. It yields the protein CASSWGGSGRFTDTQYF.

This clonotype was counted once. At one boundary the junction diverges from the germline segment, which might be a read error. This chain connects TRBV6-5 to TRBJ2-7; 7 nucleotides line up with TRBD2. Per the germline V gene, CDR1 is MNHEY and CDR2 is SVGAGI. CDR3 length: 16 amino acids. The CDR3 nucleotides are TGTACCAGCAATTACTCTTGGGGCGGGAGTCCCCACGAGCAGTACTTC. It encodes CTSNYSWGGSPHEQYF.